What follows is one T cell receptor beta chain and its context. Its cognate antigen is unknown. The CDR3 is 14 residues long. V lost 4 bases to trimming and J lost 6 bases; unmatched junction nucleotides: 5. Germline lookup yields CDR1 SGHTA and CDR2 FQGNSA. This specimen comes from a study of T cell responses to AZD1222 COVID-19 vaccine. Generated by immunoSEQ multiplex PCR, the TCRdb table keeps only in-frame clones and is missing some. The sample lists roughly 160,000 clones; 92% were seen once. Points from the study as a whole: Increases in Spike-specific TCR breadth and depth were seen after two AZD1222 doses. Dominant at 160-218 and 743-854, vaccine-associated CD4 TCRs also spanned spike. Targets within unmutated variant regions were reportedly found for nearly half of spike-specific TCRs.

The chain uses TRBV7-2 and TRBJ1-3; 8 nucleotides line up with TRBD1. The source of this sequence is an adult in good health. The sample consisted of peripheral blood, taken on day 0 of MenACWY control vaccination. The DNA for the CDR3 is TGTGCCAGCAGCTCCAGGGGGCGCGAAAACACCATATATTTT. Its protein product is CASSSRGRENTIYF.